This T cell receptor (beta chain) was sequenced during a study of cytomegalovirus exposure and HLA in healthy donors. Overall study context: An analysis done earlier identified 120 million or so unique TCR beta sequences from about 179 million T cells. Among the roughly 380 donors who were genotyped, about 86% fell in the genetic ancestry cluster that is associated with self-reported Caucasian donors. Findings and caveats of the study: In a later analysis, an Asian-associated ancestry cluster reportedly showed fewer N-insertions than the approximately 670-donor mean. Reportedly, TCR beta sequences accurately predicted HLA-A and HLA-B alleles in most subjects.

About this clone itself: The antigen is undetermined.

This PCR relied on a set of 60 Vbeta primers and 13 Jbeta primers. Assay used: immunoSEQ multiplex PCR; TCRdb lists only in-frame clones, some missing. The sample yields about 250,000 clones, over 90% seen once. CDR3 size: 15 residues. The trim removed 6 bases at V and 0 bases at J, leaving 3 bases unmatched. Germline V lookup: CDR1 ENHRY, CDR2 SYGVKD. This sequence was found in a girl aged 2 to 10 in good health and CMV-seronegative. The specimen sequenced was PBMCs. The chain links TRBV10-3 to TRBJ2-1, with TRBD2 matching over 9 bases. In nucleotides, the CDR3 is TGTGCCATCAGACATAGCGGGGGCTCCTACAATGAGCAGTTCTTC. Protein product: CAIRHSGGSYNEQFF.